These 22 T cell receptor beta chains were sequenced from one sample in a study of T-cell memory formation after mild COVID-19. In TCRdb, the 5' RACE reads were re-called with MiXCR into one record per CDR3 protein. The table shows roughly 160,000 distinct CDR3 sequences, with 11% occurring only once. The specimen was PBMCs or a T cell subset sorted from them (not recorded which). All receptors derive from a man younger than 35 who had mild COVID-19 (a few samples of this study predate the infection). Cell type and time point are not known.

The chain joins TRBV6-5 to TRBJ2-5; D unclear. Trimming took off 0 bases at V and 5 bases at J, with 19 bases between the two ends. The CDR3 is 17 residues long. From germline, CDR1 is MNHEY and CDR2 SVGAGI. Here the CDR3 reads CASSYSNFGIASETQYF. The CDR3 bases are TGTGCCAGCAGTTACTCGAACTTTGGAATAGCTTCCGAGACCCAGTACTTC.

The V gene is TRBV11-2, the J gene TRBJ2-3, with no clear D. Germline values: CDR1 SGHAT, CDR2 FQNNGV. Trimming stripped 5 bases from V and 1 base from J, with 7 bases between. The CDR3 totals 13 residues. The CDR3 sequence: CASSHGRTDTQYF. The CDR3, as DNA: TGTGCCAGCAGCCACGGGCGCACAGATACGCAGTATTTT.

This clonotype was observed a handful of times. This chain uses TRBV6-6 with TRBJ2-5; possibly TRBD1 for D (5 bases). The CDR3 covers 13 residues. Germline V CDR1 and CDR2: MNHNY, SVGAGI (reference sequence). V lost 8 bases and J 3 bases, leaving 13 bases between the germline ends. The CDR3 coding sequence is TGTGCCAGCTGCCCCCCCAGGGAAGAGACCCAGTACTTC. Translating gives CASCPPREETQYF.

The chain links TRBV12-3 or TRBV12-4 to TRBJ2-5; D is possibly TRBD1 (6 bases). Trimming took off 3 bases at V and 3 bases at J, with 14 bases between the two ends. The CDR3 has 15 residues. CDR3 DNA: TGTGCCAGCAGTTTCAGTCGGGGACAAAAAGAGACCCAGTACTTC. Translated: CASSFSRGQKETQYF.

This clonotype showed up many times. The CDR3: CASSDPGTNTEAFF. CDR3 DNA: TGCGCCAGCAGTGACCCAGGAACAAACACTGAAGCTTTCTTT. This chain links TRBV10-2 with TRBJ1-1, with D uncertain. Germline CDR1 and CDR2: WSHSY and SAAADI. The CDR3 runs 14 residues. Trimming took off 3 bases at V and 2 bases at J, with 10 bases between the two ends.

At least ten counts were recorded for this clonotype. This chain uses TRBV12-3 or TRBV12-4 with TRBJ1-1; the D gene is possibly TRBD1 (5 bases). V was cut by 2 bases and J by 7 bases, with 8 bases left in between. The CDR3 has 12 residues. The CDR3 coding sequence is TGTGCCAGCAGTTTAAGGGGCCTTGAAGCTTTCTTT. This sequence encodes CASSLRGLEAFF.

A few counts support this clonotype. The genes are TRBV20-1 and TRBJ1-2; the match to TRBD1 covers 7 bases. The length of the CDR3 is 12 residues. With V trimmed by 5 bases and J by 3 bases, 3 bases remained unmatched. Germline CDR1 is DFQATT and CDR2 is SNEGSKA (reference sequence). CDR3 region: CSAPDRDYGYTF. The CDR3 nucleotides read TGCAGTGCTCCTGACAGGGACTATGGCTACACCTTC.

The chain couples TRBV7-2 to TRBJ2-4; perhaps TRBD1 as D (6 bases). The length of the CDR3 is 14 residues. With 5 bases removed from V and 2 bases from J, the gap between germline ends came to 10 bases. Germline CDR1 SGHTA, CDR2 FQGNSA. CDR3 in amino acids: CASSLTGTKNIQYF. Written as DNA, the CDR3 is TGTGCCAGCAGCCTAACAGGGACCAAAAACATTCAGTACTTC.

This clonotype was observed a handful of times. The genes are TRBV30 and TRBJ2-7, with 7 positions matching TRBD1. Germline values: CDR1 GTSNPN, CDR2 SVGIG (reference sequence). The J segment lost 5 bases and the V segment lost 1 base, leaving 8 bases of the junction unmatched. The CDR3 contains 14 residues. CDR3 in DNA: TGTGCCTGGAGTGCCCCGGACAGGCTGGACGAGCAGTACTTC. This sequence encodes CAWSAPDRLDEQYF.

This clonotype showed up many times. This rearrangement joins TRBV18 to TRBJ1-1; TRBD1 matches 7 bases. The CDR3 runs to 14 residues. Germline CDR1 is KGHSH and CDR2 is LQKENI. J was trimmed by 10 bases and V by 6 bases; bases with no gene match: 14. In DNA form, the CDR3 reads TGTGCCAGCTCGGAAGGGACAGCTAATATCGGAGCTTTCTTT. This gives the protein CASSEGTANIGAFF.

This clonotype turned up a few times. The V call is TRBV7-2, the J call TRBJ1-2; D possibly corresponds to TRBD1 (6 bases). The germline V gene has CDR1 SGHTA and CDR2 FQGNSA. The CDR3 contains 13 residues. Trimming stripped 6 bases from V and 4 bases from J, with 12 bases between. CDR3 sequence reads: CASSYGGFYGYTF. CDR3 DNA: TGTGCCAGCAGTTACGGGGGCTTCTATGGCTACACCTTC.

The chain is built from TRBV5-1 and TRBJ2-3; TRBD2 matches 9 bases. Trimming removed 4 bases from V and 8 bases from J; junction bases left unmatched: 11. CDR3 length equals 15 residues. Germline V gene data show CDR1 as SGHRS and CDR2 as YFSETQ. This chain's CDR3 is CASSLRARGGVTQYF. The CDR3 DNA follows: TGCGCCAGCAGCCTGCGCGCGCGGGGGGGAGTTACGCAGTATTTT.

This clonotype was detected only a few times. This chain joins TRBV20-1 and TRBJ2-3; D possibly corresponds to TRBD2 (5 bases). This CDR3 is 12 amino acids long. Trimming cost V 1 base and J 10 bases, with 12 bases left between them. Germline V gene lookup returns CDR1 DFQATT and CDR2 SNEGSKA (reference sequence). CDR3 DNA: TGCAGTGCTAGAGTTCGGGATGTTTCGCAGTATTTT. Amino acid sequence: CSARVRDVSQYF.

The chain is built from TRBV2 and TRBJ1-1; a weak D match, TRBD1 (5 bases). Germline V gives CDR1 SNHLY, CDR2 FYNNEI. This CDR3 is built from 13 residues. The germline V and J ends were trimmed by 8 bases and 4 bases, with 14 bases remaining between them. For the CDR3, the DNA is TGTGCCAGCGCAATGGGGGGGGGCACTGAAGCTTTCTTT. Residues: CASAMGGGTEAFF.

This clonotype showed up just a few times. The chain has TRBV5-1 and TRBJ2-1; possibly TRBD1 for D (6 bases). There are 14 residues in the CDR3. Germline CDR1 and CDR2: SGHRS and YFSETQ. V lost 4 bases and J lost 4, with 12 bases in between. The CDR3 DNA is TGCGCCAGCAGCACACAGGGTCCTTACAATGAGCAGTTCTTC. Amino acids: CASSTQGPYNEQFF. Complete variable domain (other parts from reference TRBV5-1 and TRBJ2-1): KAGVTQTPRYLIKTRGQQVTLSCSPISGHRSVSWYQQTPGQGLQFLFEYFSETQRNKGNFPGRFSGRQFSNSRSEMNVSTLELGDSALYLCASSTQGPYNEQFFGPGTRLTVL.

The V gene is TRBV6-2 or TRBV6-3, the J gene TRBJ2-5, with TRBD2 matching 14 bases. Germline V gene sequence: CDR1 MNHEY, CDR2 SVGEGT. This CDR3 has 16 amino acids. Losses at the gene ends were 6 bases for V and 3 bases for J; bases not matched to a gene: 6. The CDR3 is CASSYGLAGGEETQYF. In DNA form, the CDR3 reads TGTGCCAGCAGCTACGGACTAGCGGGGGGCGAAGAGACCCAGTACTTC.

The chain employs TRBV5-6 and TRBJ1-6, with D unclear. This CDR3 is 14 amino acids long. The V end lost 0 bases, the J end lost 10 bases, and 11 bases lay between the germline ends. Germline V gives CDR1 SGHDT, CDR2 YYEEEE. CDR3 sequence reads: CASSLVGSHSPLHF. The CDR3 nucleotides read TGTGCCAGCAGCTTGGTGGGCAGCCACTCACCCCTCCACTTT.

This chain uses TRBV4-1 with TRBJ2-3; maybe TRBD1 (6 bases). V gave up 0 bases and J gave up 10 bases, with 11 bases separating them. The CDR3 has 13 residues. Germline V gives CDR1 MGHRA, CDR2 YSYEKL. The chain's CDR3 is CASSQDWQGSQYF. CDR3 coding DNA: TGCGCCAGCAGCCAAGATTGGCAGGGGTCGCAGTATTTT.

This clonotype was seen a handful of times. V and J are TRBV6-5 and TRBJ1-2; no reliable D call. V lost 0 bases to trimming and J lost 6 bases, with 14 bases between them. Germline CDR1 MNHEY, CDR2 SVGAGI. This CDR3 is built from 15 residues. CDR3 in amino acids: CASSYSMRRSNGYTF. The CDR3 nucleotides read TGTGCCAGCAGTTACTCGATGAGGAGGTCGAATGGCTACACCTTC.

This clonotype was observed once. An end of the junction differs from the germline gene, which may be a read error. The rearrangement uses TRBV12-3 or TRBV12-4 and TRBJ2-3; 8 nucleotides agree with TRBD2. The CDR3 has 16 amino acids. The CDR3 loop reads CASCLFGGASTDTQYF. The CDR3 nucleotides are TGTGCCAGCTGTTTATTCGGGGGGGCTAGCACAGATACGCAGTATTTT.

This clonotype occurred many times. This chain links TRBV6-6 with TRBJ1-5; no definite D call. The V gene lost 6 bases and the J gene lost 9 bases, with 6 bases spanning the gap. Germline V gene lookup returns CDR1 MNHNY and CDR2 SVGAGI (reference sequence). The CDR3 length is 10 residues. CDR3 loop: CASSRPPQHF. CDR3 nucleotides: TGTGCCAGCAGCCGTCCGCCCCAGCATTTT.

This clonotype was picked up many times. CDR3 sequence reads: CASSSGGGADTQYF. The CDR3 region has the DNA TGTGCCAGCAGCTCCGGTGGGGGGGCGGATACGCAGTATTTT. The chain recombines TRBV5-6 with TRBJ2-3, with a tentative D call TRBD2 (7 bases). The germline gives CDR1 SGHDT, CDR2 YYEEEE. This CDR3 is built from 14 residues. V lost 3 bases and J lost 6, with 14 bases in between.